Sequencing of this TCR beta chain was carried out in a study of chemoradiotherapy in HPV16-positive cancers. Produced via immunoSEQ multiplex PCR; TCRdb's table is partial and in-frame only. This sample has tens of thousands of clones; approximately 90% occur once, and the top ten carry around 3%. J gave up 0 bases and V 10 bases, and 5 bases lay outside the gene matches. Germline-derived CDR1 and CDR2 are MNHNS and SASEGT. The CDR3 length is 13 residues. Repeated repertoire sampling spanned the course of chemoradiotherapy. The sample was blood, taken from a patient who underwent chemoradiotherapy. V usage is TRBV6-1 and J usage is TRBJ1-1; 7 bases are a match to TRBD1. This receptor was obtained from a human donor with HPV-associated anogenital cancer. CDR3 nucleotides: TGTGCCATTACAGGGGAGCTGAACACTGAAGCTTTCTTT. This sequence encodes CAITGELNTEAFF.